This TCR beta chain was obtained from a study of T-cell memory formation after mild COVID-19. Across the study: TCR clusters mostly belonged to single donors. General study points: Memory sampled before infection contained some responding clones, suggesting cross-reactive memory joined.

From 5'RACE with constant-segment primers came TCR alpha and TCR beta cDNA libraries that carried sample barcodes and UMIs. TCRdb independently ran MiXCR on the 5' RACE reads; one entry per CDR3 protein. The sample shows nearly 350,000 distinct CDR3 sequences, 10% to 15% of them seen only once. The CDR3 has 14 residues. Per germline, CDR1 MNHEY and CDR2 SMNVEV (reference sequence). Trimming shortened V by 5 bases and J by 5 bases, and 15 bases separated the two germline ends. This clonotype was seen many times. Its target is unknown. Material: PBMCs or a T cell subset sorted from them (not recorded which). The TCR sequence derives from a man aged 18 to 29 who had mild COVID-19 (a few samples of this study predate the infection). Cell type and time point are not known. The rearrangement links TRBV27 to TRBJ2-5; possibly TRBD1 for D (6 bases). The CDR3 bases are TGTGCCAGCAGTACCTTCGGACAGATGGAGACCCAGTACTTC. This encodes CASSTFGQMETQYF.